This TCR beta chain was observed in a study of cytomegalovirus exposure and HLA in healthy donors. The V and J ends lost 0 bases and 7 bases respectively, with 13 bases between them. The CDR3 extends over 15 amino acids. Per the germline V gene, CDR1 is LNHNV and CDR2 is YYDKDF (reference sequence). About this clone: Its antigen remains unknown.

This PCR relied on a set of 60 Vbeta primers and 13 Jbeta primers. Generated by immunoSEQ multiplex PCR, the TCRdb table keeps only in-frame clones and is missing some. Among fewer than 130,000 clones listed, 74% were seen once. General study points: A later analysis linked a missense variant in DCLRE1C to the trimming of TCR beta V and J genes.

Material: PBMCs. The chain links TRBV15 to TRBJ1-5, with D perhaps matching TRBD1 (5 bases). This receptor was obtained from a man aged 45-65 years in good health and CMV-seropositive. The CDR3 loop reads CATSREKGGGQPQHF. The CDR3 nucleotides read TGTGCCACCAGCAGAGAAAAGGGTGGGGGGCAGCCCCAGCATTTT.